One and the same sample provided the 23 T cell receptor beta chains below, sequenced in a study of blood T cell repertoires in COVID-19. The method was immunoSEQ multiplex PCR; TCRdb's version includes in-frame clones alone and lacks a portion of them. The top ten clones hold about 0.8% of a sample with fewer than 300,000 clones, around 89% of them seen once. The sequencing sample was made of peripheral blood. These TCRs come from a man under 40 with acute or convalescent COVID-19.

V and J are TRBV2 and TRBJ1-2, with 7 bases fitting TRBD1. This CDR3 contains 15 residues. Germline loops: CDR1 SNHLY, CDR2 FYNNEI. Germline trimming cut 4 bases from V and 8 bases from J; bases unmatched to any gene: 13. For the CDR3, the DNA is TGTGCCAGCAGTGGCATAGACAGGGCGTCGGGCGGCTACACCTTC. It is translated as CASSGIDRASGGYTF.

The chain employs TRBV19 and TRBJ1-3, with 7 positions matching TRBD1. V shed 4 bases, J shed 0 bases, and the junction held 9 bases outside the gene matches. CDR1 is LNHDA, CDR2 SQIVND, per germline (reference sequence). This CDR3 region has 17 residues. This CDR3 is CASSTQGPVTSGNTIYF. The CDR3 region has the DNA TGTGCCAGTAGTACACAGGGGCCCGTCACCTCTGGAAACACCATATATTTT.

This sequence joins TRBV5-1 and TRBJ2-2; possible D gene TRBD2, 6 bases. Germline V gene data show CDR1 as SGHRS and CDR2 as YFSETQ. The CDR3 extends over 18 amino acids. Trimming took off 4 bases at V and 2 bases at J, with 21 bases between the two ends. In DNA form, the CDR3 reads TGCGCCAGCAGCCCCCGGGGCGGTAGCGGTTATAACACCGGGGAGCTGTTTTTT. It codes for CASSPRGGSGYNTGELFF.

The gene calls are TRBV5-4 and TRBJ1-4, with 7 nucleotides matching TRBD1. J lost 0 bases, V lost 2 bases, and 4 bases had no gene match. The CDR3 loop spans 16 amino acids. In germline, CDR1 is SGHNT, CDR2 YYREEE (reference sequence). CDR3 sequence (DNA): TGTGCCAGCAGCTTTGGGGGGACAGCAACTAATGAAAAACTGTTTTTT. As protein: CASSFGGTATNEKLFF.

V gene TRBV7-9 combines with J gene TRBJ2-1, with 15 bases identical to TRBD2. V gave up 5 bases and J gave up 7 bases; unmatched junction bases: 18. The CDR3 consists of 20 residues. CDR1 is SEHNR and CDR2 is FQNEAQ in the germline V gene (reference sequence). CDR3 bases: TGTGCCAGCAGCACACCCCGGACTAGCGGGAGGGCCATCGGGTGGAATGAGCAGTTCTTC. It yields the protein CASSTPRTSGRAIGWNEQFF.

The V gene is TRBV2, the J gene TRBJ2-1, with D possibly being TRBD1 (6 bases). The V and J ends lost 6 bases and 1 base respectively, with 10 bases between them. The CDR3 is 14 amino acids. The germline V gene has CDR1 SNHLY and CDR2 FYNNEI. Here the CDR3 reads CASRQGSSYNEQFF. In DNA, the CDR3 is TGTGCCAGCAGACAGGGATCATCCTACAATGAGCAGTTCTTC.

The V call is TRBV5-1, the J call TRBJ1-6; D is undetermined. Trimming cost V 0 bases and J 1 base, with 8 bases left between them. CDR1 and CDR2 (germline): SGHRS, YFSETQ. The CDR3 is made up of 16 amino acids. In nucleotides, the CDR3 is TGCGCCAGCAGCTTGGTTGGCGGTTCCTATAATTCACCCCTCCACTTT. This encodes CASSLVGGSYNSPLHF.

CDR3 nucleotides: TGTGCCAGTAAAGACCAGGGCCTTGGCAATGAGCAGTTCTTC. It is translated as CASKDQGLGNEQFF. The gene calls are TRBV19 and TRBJ2-1; possibly TRBD1 for D (5 bases). The length of the CDR3 is 14 residues. V was shortened by 7 bases and J by 6 bases, with 16 bases between the two germline ends. From germline, CDR1 is LNHDA and CDR2 SQIVND (reference sequence).

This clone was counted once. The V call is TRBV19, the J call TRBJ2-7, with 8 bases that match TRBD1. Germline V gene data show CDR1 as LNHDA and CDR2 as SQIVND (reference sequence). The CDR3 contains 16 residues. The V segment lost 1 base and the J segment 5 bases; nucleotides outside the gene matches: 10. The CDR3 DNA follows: TGTGCCAGTAGTATAGGTGCAGGGGGCGAGGGCAACGAGCAGTACTTC. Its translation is CASSIGAGGEGNEQYF.

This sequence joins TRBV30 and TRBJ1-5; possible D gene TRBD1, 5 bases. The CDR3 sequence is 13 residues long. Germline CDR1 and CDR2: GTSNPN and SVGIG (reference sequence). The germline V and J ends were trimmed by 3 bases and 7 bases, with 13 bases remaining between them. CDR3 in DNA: TGTGCCTGGAGCGCAGGGTGGGTCCAGCCCCAGCATTTT. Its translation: CAWSAGWVQPQHF. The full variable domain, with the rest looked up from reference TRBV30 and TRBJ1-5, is SQTIHQWPATLVQPVGSPLSLECTVEGTSNPNLYWYRQAAGRGLQLLFYSVGIGQISSEVPQNLSASRPQDRQFILSSKKLLLSDSGFYLCAWSAGWVQPQHFGDGTRLSIL.

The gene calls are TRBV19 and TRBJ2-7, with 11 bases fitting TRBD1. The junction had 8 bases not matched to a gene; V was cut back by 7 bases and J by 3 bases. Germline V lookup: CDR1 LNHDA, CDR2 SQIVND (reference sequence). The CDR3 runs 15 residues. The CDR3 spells CASKGRTGGVYEQYF. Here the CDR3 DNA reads TGTGCCAGTAAGGGAAGGACAGGGGGCGTCTACGAGCAGTACTTC.

The chain's CDR3 is CASSPQGPGNTIYF. The CDR3 DNA follows: TGTGCCAGCAGTCCACAGGGGCCCGGAAACACCATATATTTT. The chain recombines TRBV5-6 with TRBJ1-3; 7 bases are a match to TRBD1. The CDR3 consists of 14 residues. The V and J ends lost 5 bases and 4 bases, in that order; junction bases with no gene match: 6. Germline assignment: CDR1 SGHDT and CDR2 YYEEEE. Full variable domain (outside the CDR3, taken from reference TRBV5-6 and TRBJ1-3): DAGVTQSPTHLIKTRGQQVTLRCSPKSGHDTVSWYQQALGQGPQFIFQYYEEEERQRGNFPDRFSGHQFPNYSSELNVNALLLGDSALYLCASSPQGPGNTIYFGEGSWLTVV.

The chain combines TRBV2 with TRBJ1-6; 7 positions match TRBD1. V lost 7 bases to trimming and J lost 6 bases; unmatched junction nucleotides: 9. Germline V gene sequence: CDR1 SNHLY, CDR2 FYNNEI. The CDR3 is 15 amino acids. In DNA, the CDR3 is TGTGCCAGCACTTCGACAGGGCTGAGTAATTCACCCCTCCACTTT. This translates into CASTSTGLSNSPLHF.

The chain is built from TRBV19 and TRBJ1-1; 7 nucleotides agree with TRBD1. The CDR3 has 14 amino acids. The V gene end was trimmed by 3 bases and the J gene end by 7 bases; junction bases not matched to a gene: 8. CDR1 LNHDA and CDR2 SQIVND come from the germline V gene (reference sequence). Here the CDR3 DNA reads TGTGCCAGTAGTATCCAACAGGGGTTGGGTGAAGCTTTCTTT. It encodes CASSIQQGLGEAFF.

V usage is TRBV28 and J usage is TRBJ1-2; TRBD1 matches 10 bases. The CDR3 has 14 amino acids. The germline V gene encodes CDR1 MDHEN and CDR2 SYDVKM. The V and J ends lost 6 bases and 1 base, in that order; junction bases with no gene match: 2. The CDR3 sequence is CASSRDRGNYGYTF. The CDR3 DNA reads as TGTGCCAGCAGCCGGGACAGGGGTAACTATGGCTACACCTTC.

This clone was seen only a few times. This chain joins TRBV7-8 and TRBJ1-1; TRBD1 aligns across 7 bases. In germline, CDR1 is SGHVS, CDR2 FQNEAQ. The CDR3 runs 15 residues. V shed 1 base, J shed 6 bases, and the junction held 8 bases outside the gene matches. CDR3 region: CASSLEWWQGAEAFF. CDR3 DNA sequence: TGTGCCAGCAGCTTAGAATGGTGGCAGGGGGCTGAAGCTTTCTTT. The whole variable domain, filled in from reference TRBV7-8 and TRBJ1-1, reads GAGVSQSPRYKVAKRGQDVALRCDPISGHVSLFWYQQALGQGPEFLTYFQNEAQLDKSGLPSDRFFAERPEGSVSTLKIQRTQQEDSAVYLCASSLEWWQGAEAFFGQGTRLTVV.

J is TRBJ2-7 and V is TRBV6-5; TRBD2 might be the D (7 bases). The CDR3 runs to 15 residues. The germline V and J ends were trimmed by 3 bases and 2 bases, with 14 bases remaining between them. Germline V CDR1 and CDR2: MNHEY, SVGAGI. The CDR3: CASSYGGAPPYEQYF. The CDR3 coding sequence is TGTGCCAGCAGTTATGGGGGGGCCCCCCCCTACGAGCAGTACTTC.

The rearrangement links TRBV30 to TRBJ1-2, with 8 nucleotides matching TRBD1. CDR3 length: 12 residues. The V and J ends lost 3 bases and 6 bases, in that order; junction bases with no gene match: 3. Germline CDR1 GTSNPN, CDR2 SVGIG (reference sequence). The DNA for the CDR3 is TGTGCCTGGAGCCTACAGGGGGATGGCTACACCTTC. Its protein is CAWSLQGDGYTF.

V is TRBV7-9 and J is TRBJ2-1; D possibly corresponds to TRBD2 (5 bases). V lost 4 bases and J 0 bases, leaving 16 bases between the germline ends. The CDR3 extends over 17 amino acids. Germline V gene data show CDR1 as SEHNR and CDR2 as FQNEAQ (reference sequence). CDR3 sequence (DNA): TGTGCCAGCAGCTCTCCGGGATCCCAGCTCTCCTACAATGAGCAGTTCTTC. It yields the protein CASSSPGSQLSYNEQFF.

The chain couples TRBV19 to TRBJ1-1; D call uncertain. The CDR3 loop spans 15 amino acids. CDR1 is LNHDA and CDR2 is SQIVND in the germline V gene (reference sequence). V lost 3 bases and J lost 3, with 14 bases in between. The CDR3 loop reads CASSIWVGWDTEAFF. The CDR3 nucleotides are TGTGCCAGTAGTATCTGGGTGGGCTGGGACACTGAAGCTTTCTTT.

The CDR3 spells CASSKPGHRIQETQYF. As DNA, the CDR3 is TGTGCCAGTAGTAAACCGGGACACCGAATCCAAGAGACCCAGTACTTC. The chain recombines TRBV19 with TRBJ2-5, with D possibly being TRBD1 (6 bases). The CDR3 sequence is 16 residues long. V lost 4 bases, J lost 1 base, and 16 bases lay in between. Germline V gene data show CDR1 as LNHDA and CDR2 as SQIVND (reference sequence).

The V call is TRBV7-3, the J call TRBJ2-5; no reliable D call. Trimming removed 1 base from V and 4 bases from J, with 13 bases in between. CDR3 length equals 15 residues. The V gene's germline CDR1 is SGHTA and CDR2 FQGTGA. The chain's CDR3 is CASSLKREVGETQYF. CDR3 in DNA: TGTGCCAGCAGCTTAAAGAGAGAGGTCGGAGAGACCCAGTACTTC.

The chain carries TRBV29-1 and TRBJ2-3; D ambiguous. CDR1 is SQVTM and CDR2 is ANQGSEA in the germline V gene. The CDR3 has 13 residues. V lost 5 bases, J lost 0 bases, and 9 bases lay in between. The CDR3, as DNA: TGCAGCGTTCGGGTATATAGCACAGATACGCAGTATTTT. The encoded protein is CSVRVYSTDTQYF.